The 10 T cell receptor beta chains presented below share a single source sample, sequenced in a study of human T cells and chemical hapten exposure. TCRdb reprocessed the RACE reads via MiXCR and lists one record per CDR3 protein. In the table there are roughly 380,000 distinct CDR3 sequences, around 6% of which are singletons. The time point is: patch test 2, 6 weeks after DPC sensitization. Described treatment: therapeutic diphenylcyclopropenone sensitization with weekly scalp DPC. The sample was whole blood, taken in connection with sensitization to the hapten diphenylcyclopropenone (DPC). Receptor source: a young woman with alopecia areata. Some clones in this sample may be carry-over from other donors' samples.

The table lists this clonotype with a few counts. The chain links TRBV7-9 to TRBJ2-7, with 8 positions matching TRBD1. This CDR3 comprises 15 residues. Trimming cost V 0 bases and J 3 bases; bases outside gene matches: 4. Per the germline V gene, CDR1 is SEHNR and CDR2 is FQNEAQ (reference sequence). The CDR3 sequence is CASSLAYRGSYEQYF. In nucleotides, the CDR3 is TGTGCCAGCAGCTTAGCATACAGGGGGAGCTACGAGCAGTACTTC.

There are many counts of this clonotype. The chain employs TRBV14 and TRBJ1-1; unclear D gene. This CDR3 comprises 15 residues. Trimming cost V 2 bases and J 1 base, with 11 bases left between them. Germline V gives CDR1 SGHDN, CDR2 FVKESK. The CDR3 here is CASSQKDRRNTEAFF. In DNA form, the CDR3 reads TGTGCCAGCAGCCAAAAGGACCGACGGAACACTGAAGCTTTCTTT.

This clonotype turned up a few times. The chain uses TRBV7-2 and TRBJ2-3; the D is unclear. This CDR3 has 13 residues. Trimming took off 5 bases at V and 4 bases at J, with 10 bases between the two ends. Looked up from germline, CDR1 is SGHTA and CDR2 is FQGNSA. The CDR3 here is CASSPRLPDTQYF. The CDR3 DNA follows: TGTGCCAGCAGCCCCCGACTTCCAGATACGCAGTATTTT.

This clonotype was detected a few times. This chain connects TRBV27 to TRBJ2-7, with TRBD2 matching over 7 bases. CDR3 size: 15 residues. The V gene's germline CDR1 is MNHEY and CDR2 SMNVEV (reference sequence). V trimming: 4 bases; J trimming: 2 bases; junction bases outside the gene matches: 8. CDR3 sequence: CASSWAPGRAYEQYF. DNA for the CDR3: TGTGCCAGCAGTTGGGCTCCAGGGAGGGCCTACGAGCAGTACTTC.

V gene TRBV6-2 or TRBV6-3 combines with J gene TRBJ2-6, with a possible D match to TRBD2 (5 bases). This CDR3 is 14 amino acids long. The ends were cut back, 11 bases at V and 1 base at J, with 12 bases in the middle. From germline, CDR1 is MNHEY and CDR2 SVGEGT. This CDR3 is CAGPGDSGANVLTF. The CDR3 bases are TGTGCCGGCCCCGGGGATTCTGGGGCCAACGTCCTGACTTTC.

This clonotype was picked up many times. This chain uses TRBV27 with TRBJ2-4, with 7 bases that match TRBD1. CDR3 length: 14 residues. Germline CDR1 reads MNHEY; CDR2 reads SMNVEV (reference sequence). V shed 5 bases, J shed 8 bases, and the junction held 9 bases outside the gene matches. CDR3 bases: TGTGCCAGCAGTCCCGACAGGGTGAGAGACATTCAGTACTTC. It codes for CASSPDRVRDIQYF.

This clonotype was counted between two and nine times. This chain connects TRBV7-2 to TRBJ2-3; possibly TRBD2 for D (5 bases). V was cut by 5 bases and J by 0 bases, with 15 bases left in between. The CDR3 has 16 amino acids. Germline assignment: CDR1 SGHTA and CDR2 FQGNSA. CDR3 protein: CASSKRGGASTDTQYF. CDR3 DNA sequence: TGTGCCAGCAGCAAAAGAGGAGGTGCTAGCACAGATACGCAGTATTTT.

This sequence joins TRBV7-8 and TRBJ2-1, with 9 nucleotides matching TRBD1. The germline V gene has CDR1 SGHVS and CDR2 FQNEAQ. V trimming: 5 bases; J trimming: 3 bases; junction bases outside the gene matches: 8. The CDR3 totals 16 residues. The CDR3 region is CASSLVAGQGYNEQFF. DNA of the CDR3: TGTGCCAGCAGCCTCGTTGCGGGACAGGGCTACAATGAGCAGTTCTTC.

This clonotype was seen ten or more times. The chain combines TRBV24-1 with TRBJ1-5, with 12 bases aligning to TRBD1. Germline CDR1 and CDR2: KGHDR and SFDVKD. J lost 15 bases, V lost 2 bases, and 16 bases had no gene match. The CDR3 sequence is 17 residues long. CDR3: CATSDSLCPGTGGGGHF. The CDR3, as DNA: TGTGCCACCAGTGATTCTCTATGTCCCGGGACAGGGGGCGGCGGGCATTTT.

The table lists this clonotype with a few counts. The chain uses TRBV12-3 or TRBV12-4 and TRBJ2-3; possible D gene TRBD1, 6 bases. Trimming cost V 8 bases and J 5 bases, with 17 bases left between them. The CDR3 covers 14 residues. The CDR3 DNA follows: TGTGCCAGCGCCAATCAGGGGTTTGGAGATACGCAGTATTTT. Protein product: CASANQGFGDTQYF.